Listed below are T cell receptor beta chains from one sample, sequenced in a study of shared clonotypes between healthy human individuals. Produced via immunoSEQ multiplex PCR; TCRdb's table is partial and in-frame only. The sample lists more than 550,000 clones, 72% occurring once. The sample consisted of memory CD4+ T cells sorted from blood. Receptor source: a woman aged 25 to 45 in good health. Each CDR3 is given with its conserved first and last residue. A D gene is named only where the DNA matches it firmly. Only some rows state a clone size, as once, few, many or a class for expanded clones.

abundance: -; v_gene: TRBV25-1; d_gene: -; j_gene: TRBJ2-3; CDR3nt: TGTGCCAGCAGTGTAAATGCGGGAAAGGGCACAGATACGCAGTATTTT; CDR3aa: CASSVNAGKGTDTQYF
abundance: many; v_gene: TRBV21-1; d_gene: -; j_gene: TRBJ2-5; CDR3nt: TGTGCCACCTCTAGGACAGGGGGCTTCCAAGAGACCCAGTACTTC; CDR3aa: CATSRTGGFQETQYF
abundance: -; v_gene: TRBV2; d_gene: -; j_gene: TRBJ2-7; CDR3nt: TGTGCCAGCTCGACCGGAGAGGGGAGATCCCAGGGCGAGCAGTACTTC; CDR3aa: CASSTGEGRSQGEQYF
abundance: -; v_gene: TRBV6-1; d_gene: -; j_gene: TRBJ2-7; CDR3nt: TGTGCCAGCAGTGAAGGGTCCACCGGGGAGGAGCAGTACTTC; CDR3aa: CASSEGSTGEEQYF
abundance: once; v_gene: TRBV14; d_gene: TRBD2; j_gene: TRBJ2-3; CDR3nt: TGTGCCAGCAGCCAGGAACGGGGAGGGGACACAGATACGCAGTATTTT; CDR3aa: CASSQERGGDTDTQYF
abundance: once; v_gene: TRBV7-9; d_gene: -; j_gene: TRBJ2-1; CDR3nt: TGTGCCAGCAGCCTATCGGCGGTTGATGAGCAGTTCTTC; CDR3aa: CASSLSAVDEQFF
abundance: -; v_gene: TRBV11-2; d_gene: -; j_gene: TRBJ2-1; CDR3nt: TGTGCCAGCAGCTCAGGGGGGCTATTCTCCAATGAGCAGTTCTTC; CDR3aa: CASSSGGLFSNEQFF
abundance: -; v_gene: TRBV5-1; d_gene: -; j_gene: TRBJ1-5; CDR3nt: TGCGCCAGCAGCCAACTGGATAGCAATCAGCCCCAGCATTTT; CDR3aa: CASSQLDSNQPQHF
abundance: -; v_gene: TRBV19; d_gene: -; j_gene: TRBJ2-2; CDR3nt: TGTGCCAGTAGTATAGTTAGGGACACCGGGGAGCTGTTTTTT; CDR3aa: CASSIVRDTGELFF
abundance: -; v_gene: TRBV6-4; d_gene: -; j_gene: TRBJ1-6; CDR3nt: TGTGCCAGCAGTGCGCGGGGGCGTGATTCACCCCTCCACTTT; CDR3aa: CASSARGRDSPLHF
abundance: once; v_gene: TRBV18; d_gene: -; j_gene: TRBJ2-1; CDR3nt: TGTGCCAGCTCACCCGCACCAGAGGGGCAGTTCTTC; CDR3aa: CASSPAPEGQFF
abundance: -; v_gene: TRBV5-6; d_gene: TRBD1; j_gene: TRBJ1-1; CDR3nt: TGTGCCAGCAGCTTTGGGTCCGTTCGACGACAGGGTCGGACTGAAGCTTTCTTT; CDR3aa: CASSFGSVRRQGRTEAFF
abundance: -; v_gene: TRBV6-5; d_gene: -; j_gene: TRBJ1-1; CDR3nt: TGTGCCAGCAGTTACGGGGGAATGAACACTGAAGCTTTCTTT; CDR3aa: CASSYGGMNTEAFF
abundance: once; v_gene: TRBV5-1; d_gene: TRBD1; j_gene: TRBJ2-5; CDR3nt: TGCGCCAGCAGCATAGGACAGGGGGTGGAGACCCAGTACTTC; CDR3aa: CASSIGQGVETQYF
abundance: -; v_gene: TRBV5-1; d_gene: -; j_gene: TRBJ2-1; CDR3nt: TGCGCCAGCGCGAGCGGGTACAATGAGCAGTTCTTC; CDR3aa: CASASGYNEQFF
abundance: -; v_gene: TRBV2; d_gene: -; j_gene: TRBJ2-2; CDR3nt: TGTGCCAGCAGTAGGGACGCCACCGGGGAGCTGTTTTTT; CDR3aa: CASSRDATGELFF
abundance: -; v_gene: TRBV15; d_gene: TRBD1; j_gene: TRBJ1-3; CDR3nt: TGTGCCACCAGCAGGGACAGGGAAATCAACACCATATATTTT; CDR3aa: CATSRDREINTIYF
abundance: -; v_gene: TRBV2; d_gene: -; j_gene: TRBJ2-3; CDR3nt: TGTGCCAGCAGAGCAACCCGGTCCGGTATACGTGGAGATACGCAGTATTTT; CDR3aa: CASRATRSGIRGDTQYF
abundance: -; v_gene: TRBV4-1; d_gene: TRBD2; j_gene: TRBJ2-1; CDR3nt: TGCGCCAGCAGCCAATCCTCCCTCCTAGCGGGAGGCTACAATGAGCAGTTCTTC; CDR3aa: CASSQSSLLAGGYNEQFF
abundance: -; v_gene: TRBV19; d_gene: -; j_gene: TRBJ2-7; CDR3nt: TGTGCCAGTAGTATTAGGGTAGACGGGCCGGACTACGAGCAGTACTTC; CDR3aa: CASSIRVDGPDYEQYF
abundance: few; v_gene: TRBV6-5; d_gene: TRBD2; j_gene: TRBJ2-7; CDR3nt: TGTGCCAGCAGTTCTGGAGCGGGAGGAACCTACGAGCAGTACTTC; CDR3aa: CASSSGAGGTYEQYF
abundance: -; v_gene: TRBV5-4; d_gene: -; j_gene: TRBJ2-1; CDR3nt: TGTGCCAGCAGCTTGATTGGGGGGAATGAGCAGTTCTTC; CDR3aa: CASSLIGGNEQFF
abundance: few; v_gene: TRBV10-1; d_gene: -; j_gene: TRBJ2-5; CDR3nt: TGCGCCAGCAGTGCATCGGGAGAAGAGACCCAGTACTTC; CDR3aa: CASSASGEETQYF
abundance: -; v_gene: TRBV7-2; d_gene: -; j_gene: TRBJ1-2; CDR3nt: TGTGCCAGCAGCCGGAGCCAAAACTATGGCTACACCTTC; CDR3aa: CASSRSQNYGYTF
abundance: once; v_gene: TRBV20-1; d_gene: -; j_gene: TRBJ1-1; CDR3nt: TGCAGTGCTCGATCGTGGGGCGGAGCTTTCTTT; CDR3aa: CSARSWGGAFF
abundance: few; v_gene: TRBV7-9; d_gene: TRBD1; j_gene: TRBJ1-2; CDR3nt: TGTGCCAGCAGCTTCGACAGGGGAAATAACTATGGCTACACCTTC; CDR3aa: CASSFDRGNNYGYTF
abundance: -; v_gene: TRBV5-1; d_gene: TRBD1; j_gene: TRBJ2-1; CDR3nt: TGCGCCAGCAGCTTGGCCTGGACAGGGATATCCTACAATGAGCAGTTCTTC; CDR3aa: CASSLAWTGISYNEQFF
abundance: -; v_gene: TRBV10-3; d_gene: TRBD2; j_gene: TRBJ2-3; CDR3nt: TGTGCCATCAGTGAGTTCGTAGCGGGAGGAAAAGATACGCAGTATTTT; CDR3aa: CAISEFVAGGKDTQYF
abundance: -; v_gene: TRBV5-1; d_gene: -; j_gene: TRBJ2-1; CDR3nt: TGCGCCAGCAGTCGAACTAACTCCTACAATGAGCAGTTCTTC; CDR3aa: CASSRTNSYNEQFF
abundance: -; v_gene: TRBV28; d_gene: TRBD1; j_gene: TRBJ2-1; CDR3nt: TGTGCCAGCAGTCCCCCGGTAGGACAGGGGTACAATGAGCAGTTCTTC; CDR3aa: CASSPPVGQGYNEQFF
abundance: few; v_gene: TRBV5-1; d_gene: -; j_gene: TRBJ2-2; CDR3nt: TGCGCCAGCGAAGAGGGCGGGGAGCTGTTTTTT; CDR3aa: CASEEGGELFF
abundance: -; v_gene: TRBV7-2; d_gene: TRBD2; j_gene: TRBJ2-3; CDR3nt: TGTGCCAGCAGCTTAGCGGCGGGGAGCGGGAGGATGAATACGCAGTATTTT; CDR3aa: CASSLAAGSGRMNTQYF
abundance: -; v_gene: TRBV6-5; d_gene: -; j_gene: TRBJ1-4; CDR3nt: TGTGCCAGCAGTTACGACGGGGTGAGAAAACTGTTTTTT; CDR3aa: CASSYDGVRKLFF
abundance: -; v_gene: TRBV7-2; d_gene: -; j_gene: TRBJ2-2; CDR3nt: TGTGCCAGCAGCTTACAGTCACGTGGCACCGGGGAGCTGTTTTTT; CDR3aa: CASSLQSRGTGELFF
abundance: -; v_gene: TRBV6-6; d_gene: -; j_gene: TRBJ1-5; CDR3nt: TGTGCCAGCAGTCCCCGGGGGGGCGGTCAGCCCCAGCATTTT; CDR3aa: CASSPRGGGQPQHF
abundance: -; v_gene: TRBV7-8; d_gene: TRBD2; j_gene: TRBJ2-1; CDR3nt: TGTGCCAGCAGCTTAGGTTTAGCGGGCCCCCATGAGCAGTTCTTC; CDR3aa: CASSLGLAGPHEQFF
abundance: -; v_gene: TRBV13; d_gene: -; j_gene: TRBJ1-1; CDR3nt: TGTGCCAGCAGCCATCAAATGAACACTGAAGCTTTCTTT; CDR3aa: CASSHQMNTEAFF
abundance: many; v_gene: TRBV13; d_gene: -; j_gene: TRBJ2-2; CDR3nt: TGTGCCAGCAGCTTAGGCCCAAGGGAGGGGGAGCTGTTTTTT; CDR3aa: CASSLGPREGELFF
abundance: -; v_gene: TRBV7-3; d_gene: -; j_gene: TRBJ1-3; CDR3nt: TGTGCCAGCAGCTCTGGACAGGGAAACACCATATATTTT; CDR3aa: CASSSGQGNTIYF
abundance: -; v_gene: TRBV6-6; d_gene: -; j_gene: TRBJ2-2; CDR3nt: TGTGCCAGCAGTTACGGTCAATTAACCGGGGAGCTGTTTTTT; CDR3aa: CASSYGQLTGELFF
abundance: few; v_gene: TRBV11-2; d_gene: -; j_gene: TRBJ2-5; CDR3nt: TGTGCCAGCAGCCCAAGGGGAGAGCGCCTTCAAGAGACCCAGTACTTC; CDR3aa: CASSPRGERLQETQYF
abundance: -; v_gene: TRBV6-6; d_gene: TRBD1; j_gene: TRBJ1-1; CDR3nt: TGTGCCAGCAGGATCAGGGGGCCGATGAACACTGAAGCTTTCTTT; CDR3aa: CASRIRGPMNTEAFF
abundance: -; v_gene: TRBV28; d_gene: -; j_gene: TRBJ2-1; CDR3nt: TGTGCCAGCAGTTTATACGACACCCGACTGAGCTCCTACAATGAGCAGTTCTTC; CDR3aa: CASSLYDTRLSSYNEQFF
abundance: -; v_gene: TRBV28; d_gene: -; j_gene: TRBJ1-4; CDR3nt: TGTGCCAGCAGCAAATCACAGGGATTCTATGAAAAACTGTTTTTT; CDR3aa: CASSKSQGFYEKLFF
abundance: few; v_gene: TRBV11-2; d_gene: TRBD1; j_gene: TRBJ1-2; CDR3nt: TGTGCCAGCAGCTTCGCGGGACAGGGACGCTATGGCTACACCTTC; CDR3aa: CASSFAGQGRYGYTF
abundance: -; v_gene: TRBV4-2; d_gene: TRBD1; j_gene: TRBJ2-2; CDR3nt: TGTGCCAGCAGCCAAGGGGACAGTTCCACCCCCGGGGAGCTGTTTTTT; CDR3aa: CASSQGDSSTPGELFF
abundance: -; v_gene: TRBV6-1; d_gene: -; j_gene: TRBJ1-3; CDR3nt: TGTGCCAGCAGTGAACAGGGAGGAGGAAACACCATATATTTT; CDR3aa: CASSEQGGGNTIYF
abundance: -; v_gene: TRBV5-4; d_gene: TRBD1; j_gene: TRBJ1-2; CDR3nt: TGTGCCAGCAGCCTGACAGGGCTTAATGGCTACACCTTC; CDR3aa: CASSLTGLNGYTF